This T cell receptor beta chain was obtained from a study of shared clonotypes between healthy human individuals. Germline V CDR1 and CDR2: MGHRA, YSYEKL. This CDR3 contains 16 residues. Deletions cut 0 bases from V and 6 bases from J, with 15 bases between. CD45RO negativity and positive selection for CCR7 defined naive CD8 cells, a population that excluded terminally differentiated effector memory CD45RA+ cells. Here immunoSEQ multiplex PCR was the method, and the copy in TCRdb shows in-frame clones only, minus some. This sample has about 2,200,000 clones, with 90% to 95% found just once. This chain connects TRBV4-1 to TRBJ1-5; D is undetermined. The sequenced sample was naive CD8+ T cells from PBMCs. This receptor was identified in a man between 18 and 35 years old in good health. Some clones in this sample may be carry-over from other donors' samples. Here the CDR3 reads CASSQEGGEGRQPQHF. The CDR3 coding sequence is TGCGCCAGCAGCCAAGAAGGTGGAGAGGGCCGTCAGCCCCAGCATTTT.